Below, 10 T cell receptor beta chains from the same sample are listed, as sequenced in a study of CD8+CD57+ T cells in acquired aplastic anemia (dated by TCRdb to the late 2010s). The patients picked for sequencing were ones in whom flow cytometry had shown an expansion of CD8+CD57+ cells. Sequencing instrument: Illumina HiSeq 2000. Genomic DNA was used as template for profiling of TCR beta VDJ combinations and CDR3 sequences. Using fastp trimming at Q25 and MiXCR clonotype assembly, TCRdb reanalyzed the public sequencing data and kept in-frame beta chains. Identical CDR3 proteins give one entry, which carries the most common genes and DNA. This sample lists approximately 58,000 distinct CDR3 sequences; approximately 52% were detected once. 16% of the sample belongs to the ten largest clones. Sequences were obtained from sorted CD4+, CD8+, or CD8+CD57+ T cells (not recorded which) from PBMCs. All receptors come from a human donor with aplastic anemia.

The V gene is TRBV24-1, the J gene TRBJ1-2; 8 bases agree with TRBD1. V was pared by 3 bases and J by 3 bases, with 2 bases of the junction left unmatched. The CDR3 is 14 residues long. Looked up from germline, CDR1 is KGHDR and CDR2 is SFDVKD. The CDR3 DNA follows: TGTGCCACCAGTGATCCGGGACAGGACTATGGCTACACCTTC. This encodes CATSDPGQDYGYTF.

The chain links TRBV2 to TRBJ2-2; the match to TRBD1 covers 10 bases. V lost 5 bases to trimming and J lost 4 bases; unmatched junction nucleotides: 4. CDR1 SNHLY and CDR2 FYNNEI come from the germline V gene. This CDR3 is built from 15 residues. Written as DNA, the CDR3 is TGTGCCAGCAGTTGGGACAGGGGTCGCACCGGGGAGCTGTTTTTT. Its translation is CASSWDRGRTGELFF.

This clonotype turned up a few times. For the CDR3, the DNA is TGTGCCAGCAGCCGCAAACCATCGGGAGCCGGGGAGCTGTTTTTT. This sequence encodes CASSRKPSGAGELFF. V usage is TRBV11-3 and J usage is TRBJ2-2; perhaps TRBD2 as D (6 bases). Germline assignment: CDR1 SGHNT and CDR2 YENEEA. This CDR3 region has 15 residues. Deletions cut 5 bases from V and 6 bases from J, with 16 bases between. The entire variable domain, with the rest obtained from reference TRBV11-3 and TRBJ2-2, is as follows: EAGVVQSPRYKIIEKKQPVAFWCNPISGHNTLYWYLQNLGQGPELLIRYENEEAVDDSQLPKDRFSAERLKGVDSTLKIQPAELGDSAVYLCASSRKPSGAGELFFGEGSRLTVL.

J is TRBJ2-5 and V is TRBV10-3; no firm D call. Germline loops: CDR1 ENHRY, CDR2 SYGVKD. This CDR3 comprises 13 residues. V was trimmed by 10 bases and J by 4 bases, leaving 16 bases between them. CDR3 loop: CASSPRTGETQYF. In DNA form, the CDR3 reads TGTGCCAGTAGTCCCCGGACGGGAGAGACCCAGTACTTC.

This clonotype was counted a few times. The chain combines TRBV2 with TRBJ2-5; unclear D gene. CDR3 length: 13 amino acids. CDR1 is SNHLY and CDR2 is FYNNEI in the germline V gene. Trimming took off 3 bases at V and 4 bases at J, with 9 bases between the two ends. The chain's CDR3 is CASSEVHGETQYF. CDR3 sequence (DNA): TGTGCCAGCAGTGAGGTACACGGAGAGACCCAGTACTTC.

This chain links TRBV10-3 with TRBJ1-2; tentatively, D is TRBD1 (6 bases). Between the trimmed V and J ends, which lost 0 bases and 6 bases, there was a span of 14 bases. The germline V gene encodes CDR1 ENHRY and CDR2 SYGVKD. This CDR3 is built from 15 residues. CDR3 protein: CAISESTGSGDGYTF. CDR3 bases: TGTGCCATCAGTGAGTCGACAGGCTCCGGCGATGGCTACACCTTC.

The chain has TRBV9 and TRBJ1-6; D gene uncertain. Germline V gene lookup returns CDR1 SGDLS and CDR2 YYNGEE. Between the trimmed V and J ends, which lost 9 bases and 0 bases, there was a span of 13 bases. The CDR3 contains 15 residues. CDR3 in amino acids: CAISPAASYNSPLHF. The CDR3 DNA reads as TGTGCCATCAGTCCGGCCGCCTCCTATAATTCACCCCTCCACTTT.

J is TRBJ2-7 and V is TRBV19, with a tentative D call TRBD1 (6 bases). The V gene's germline CDR1 is LNHDA and CDR2 SQIVND (reference sequence). This CDR3 comprises 14 residues. V lost 4 bases to trimming and J lost 2 bases, with 12 bases between them. CDR3 DNA: TGTGCCAGTAGTAACAACAGGGCGACCTACGAGCAGTACTTC. Protein sequence: CASSNNRATYEQYF.

A single count supports this clonotype. The chain couples TRBV4-2 to TRBJ1-1, with a weak D call TRBD1 (5 bases). The CDR3 extends over 13 amino acids. Trimming pared 2 bases from V and 6 bases from J, leaving 10 bases between. CDR1 and CDR2 from the germline V gene are LGHNA and YNFKEQ. CDR3 loop: CASSQLGDAEAFF. The CDR3 DNA sequence: TGTGCCAGCAGCCAACTCGGGGACGCTGAAGCTTTCTTT.

This clonotype was detected ten times or more. The rearrangement joins TRBV2 to TRBJ2-5; D remains unclear. CDR1 SNHLY and CDR2 FYNNEI come from the germline V gene. Trimming removed 1 base from V and 4 bases from J, with 13 bases in between. The CDR3 has 15 residues. The CDR3 reads CASSEVARAAETQYF. CDR3 sequence (DNA): TGTGCCAGCAGTGAAGTAGCTCGGGCGGCAGAGACCCAGTACTTC.